Below are 4 T cell receptor beta chains sequenced from a single sample in a study of shared clonotypes between healthy human individuals. Generated by immunoSEQ multiplex PCR, the TCRdb table keeps only in-frame clones and is missing some. Among roughly 720,000 clones listed, roughly 91% were seen once. Sequenced input: memory CD8+ T cells from PBMCs. The subset: CD45RO+ cells pooled with CCR7-negative TemRA cells. The receptor set was obtained from a man between 18 and 35 years old in good health. Some clones in this sample may be carry-over from other donors' samples.

The chain uses TRBV9 and TRBJ2-1; 11 bases are shared with TRBD2. The V and J ends lost 4 bases and 4 bases, in that order; junction bases with no gene match: 4. The germline CDR1 and CDR2 sequences are SGDLS and YYNGEE. The CDR3 is 15 amino acids. The CDR3 DNA follows: TGTGCCAGCAGCCTCGGGACTAGCGGTTACAATGAGCAGTTCTTC. Translation gives CASSLGTSGYNEQFF.

CDR3 coding DNA: TGCGCCAGCGCAGCCTCAGCAGACATACAGAGAAATGAGCAGTTCTTC. Encoded protein: CASAASADIQRNEQFF. The chain combines TRBV4-1 with TRBJ2-1; no reliable D call. Per the germline V gene, CDR1 is MGHRA and CDR2 is YSYEKL. The CDR3 consists of 16 residues. V lost 8 bases to trimming and J lost 7 bases, with 24 bases between them.

This chain connects TRBV19 to TRBJ1-5; D is perhaps TRBD1 (6 bases). The V end was cut by 8 bases, the J end by 6 bases, with 14 bases between. Germline V gene sequence: CDR1 LNHDA, CDR2 SQIVND (reference sequence). There are 13 residues in the CDR3. The CDR3 here is CASDTGGAQPQHF. CDR3 sequence (DNA): TGTGCCAGTGATACCGGGGGGGCTCAGCCCCAGCATTTT.

The V gene is TRBV7-9, the J gene TRBJ2-3; 10 bases fit TRBD2. CDR3 length equals 19 residues. Germline CDR1 and CDR2: SEHNR and FQNEAQ (reference sequence). J gave up 5 bases and V 5 bases, and 19 bases lay outside the gene matches. The CDR3 loop is CASSPRGSGRAGFRDTQYF. DNA of the CDR3: TGTGCCAGCAGCCCCAGGGGGAGCGGGAGGGCCGGGTTCAGAGATACGCAGTATTTT.